This passage covers 27 T cell receptor beta chains from one sample sequenced in a study of CD8 T cells in Susac syndrome. The RNA input was about 0.45 to 1 ug, and it was reverse transcribed with random hexamers. One entry per CDR3 protein results from TCRdb running MiXCR on the immunoSEQ multiplex PCR reads. The top ten clones hold under 0.2% of a sample with some 300,000 distinct CDR3 sequences, about 91% of them seen once. Sample: CD8+ T cells from PBMCs. These receptors were obtained from a human donor with multiple sclerosis.

The chain carries TRBV7-3 and TRBJ2-5; D gene ambiguous. The CDR3 is 13 amino acids. Germline V lookup: CDR1 SGHTA, CDR2 FQGTGA. Trimming stripped 2 bases from V and 4 bases from J, with 8 bases between. CDR3 coding DNA: TGTGCCAGCAGCTTATGGGAAGGAGAGACCCAGTACTTC. It is translated as CASSLWEGETQYF.

The J gene is TRBJ1-6, the V gene TRBV28; D remains unclear. Looked up from germline, CDR1 is MDHEN and CDR2 is SYDVKM. V was pared by 7 bases and J by 8 bases, with 18 bases between. The CDR3 spans 15 residues. In DNA form, the CDR3 reads TGTGCCAGCACCTCCTTGGTATTGGGTTATTCACCCCTCCACTTT. Translation gives CASTSLVLGYSPLHF. The whole variable domain, filled in from reference TRBV28 and TRBJ1-6, reads DVKVTQSSRYLVKRTGEKVFLECVQDMDHENMFWYRQDPGLGLRLIYFSYDVKMKEKGDIPEGYSVSREKKERFSLILESASTNQTSMYLCASTSLVLGYSPLHFGNGTRLTVT.

V is TRBV7-9 and J is TRBJ2-5; D gene unclear. The CDR3 extends over 14 amino acids. Germline V gives CDR1 SEHNR, CDR2 FQNEAQ (reference sequence). V was cut by 4 bases and J by 2 bases, with 11 bases left in between. DNA of the CDR3: TGTGCCAGCAGCTCCGGATGGGGTCAAGAGACCCAGTACTTC. It specifies CASSSGWGQETQYF.

The sample holds one count of this clonotype. The chain couples TRBV9 to TRBJ2-7; D may correspond to TRBD1 or TRBD2 (5 bases each). Germline CDR1 SGDLS, CDR2 YYNGEE. CDR3 length equals 14 residues. V shed 0 bases and J shed 3 bases, with 10 bases lying between them. The CDR3 DNA is TGTGCCAGCAGCGTAGAGGGTGGGGGCTACGAGCAGTACTTC. Its protein is CASSVEGGGYEQYF.

In this sample, this clonotype turned up once. The V call is TRBV7-9, the J call TRBJ2-3, with D possibly being TRBD1 or TRBD2 (6 bases each). Germline V gene data show CDR1 as SEHNR and CDR2 as FQNEAQ (reference sequence). The CDR3 has 13 amino acids. V was cut by 3 bases and J by 5 bases, with 9 bases left in between. The chain's CDR3 is CASSFKGGDTQYF. The CDR3 DNA follows: TGTGCCAGCAGCTTTAAGGGGGGAGATACGCAGTATTTT.

V and J are TRBV15 and TRBJ1-1; D may be TRBD1 (5 bases). Germline loops: CDR1 LNHNV, CDR2 YYDKDF (reference sequence). CDR3 length equals 17 residues. V dropped 3 bases and J dropped 1 base, with 18 bases sitting between them. CDR3 DNA: TGTGCCACCAGCAGCCCACTTAGGAGGGGCCCGAACACTGAAGCTTTCTTT. It is translated as CATSSPLRRGPNTEAFF.

V and J are TRBV7-9 and TRBJ2-7, with no clear D. The CDR3 loop spans 16 amino acids. The germline CDR1 and CDR2 sequences are SEHNR and FQNEAQ (reference sequence). Trimming stripped 1 base from V and 2 bases from J, with 15 bases between. Here the CDR3 reads CASSLVGVLSTYEQYF. The DNA for the CDR3 is TGTGCCAGCAGCTTAGTAGGAGTCCTAAGCACCTACGAGCAGTACTTC.

V is TRBV28 and J is TRBJ2-3; 11 bases fit TRBD2. Germline CDR1 is MDHEN and CDR2 is SYDVKM. The V gene end was trimmed by 3 bases and the J gene end by 2 bases; junction bases not matched to a gene: 10. This CDR3 region has 18 residues. CDR3 DNA sequence: TGTGCCAGCAGTTTCGTACTGGGACTAGCGGCCCACACAGATACGCAGTATTTT. Translation gives CASSFVLGLAAHTDTQYF.

This chain joins TRBV15 and TRBJ1-5; D gene ambiguous. V was trimmed by 0 bases and J by 4 bases, leaving 19 bases between them. The germline V gene has CDR1 LNHNV and CDR2 YYDKDF (reference sequence). This CDR3 spans 18 amino acids. CDR3 in amino acids: CATSREGRRAIENQPQHF. The CDR3 nucleotides read TGTGCCACCAGCAGAGAAGGACGCCGGGCCATCGAAAATCAGCCCCAGCATTTT.

The V gene is TRBV28, the J gene TRBJ1-1, with D possibly TRBD1 on 6 matching bases. The CDR3 loop spans 14 amino acids. Germline-derived CDR1 and CDR2 are MDHEN and SYDVKM. V lost 7 bases and J 2 bases, leaving 14 bases between the germline ends. The CDR3 DNA reads as TGTGCCAGCAATGATGGGGGGCTTAACACTGAAGCTTTCTTT. Its protein is CASNDGGLNTEAFF.

The chain couples TRBV28 to TRBJ2-3, with 12 positions matching TRBD2. Trimming at V came to 3 bases and at J to 0 bases, leaving 7 bases not matched to a gene. The CDR3 loop spans 18 amino acids. Germline CDR1 MDHEN, CDR2 SYDVKM. The CDR3 region is CASSLPLTSGRSTDTQYF. CDR3 DNA: TGTGCCAGCAGTTTGCCCCTCACTAGCGGGAGGAGCACAGATACGCAGTATTTT.

This rearrangement joins TRBV28 to TRBJ2-5; 12 bases are a match to TRBD1. Trimming took 6 bases from V and 3 from J; bases not matched to a gene: 5. CDR1 and CDR2 (germline): MDHEN, SYDVKM. The CDR3 spans 15 residues. The CDR3 DNA reads as TGTGCCAGCAGCCCTGGGACAGGGGGCAAAGAGACCCAGTACTTC. It encodes CASSPGTGGKETQYF.

The chain combines TRBV11-3 with TRBJ2-7; TRBD2 aligns across 14 bases. The CDR3 sequence is 15 residues long. CDR1 is SGHNT and CDR2 is YENEEA in the germline V gene. Unmatched junction bases numbered 3, after V lost 3 bases and J lost 5 bases. The CDR3 loop reads CASSFGTSGSDEQYF. The CDR3, as DNA: TGTGCCAGCAGCTTTGGGACTAGCGGGAGTGACGAGCAGTACTTC. The full variable domain, its missing parts supplied by reference TRBV11-3 and TRBJ2-7, is EAGVVQSPRYKIIEKKQPVAFWCNPISGHNTLYWYLQNLGQGPELLIRYENEEAVDDSQLPKDRFSAERLKGVDSTLKIQPAELGDSAVYLCASSFGTSGSDEQYFGPGTRLTVT.

The chain joins TRBV9 to TRBJ1-4; D is possibly TRBD1 (6 bases). V was clipped by 0 bases and J by 7 bases, with 10 bases between them. CDR3 length: 14 residues. Germline V gene data show CDR1 as SGDLS and CDR2 as YYNGEE. The CDR3 here is CASSVAGGGEKLFF. The CDR3 nucleotides read TGTGCCAGCAGCGTAGCCGGAGGGGGTGAAAAACTGTTTTTT.

This clonotype occurred once. DNA of the CDR3: TGTGCCAGTTCACGACTAGCGGGAGTACACCGGGAGCTGTTTTTT. Encoded protein: CASSRLAGVHRELFF. This chain links TRBV6-2 or TRBV6-3 with TRBJ2-2; 12 bases fit TRBD2. Trimming cost V 9 bases and J 9 bases; bases outside gene matches: 11. Per the germline V gene, CDR1 is MNHEY and CDR2 is SVGEGT. This CDR3 region has 15 residues.

This chain joins TRBV13 and TRBJ2-5; 7 nucleotides agree with TRBD1. The CDR3 has 14 residues. Germline V gene data show CDR1 as PRHDT and CDR2 as FYEKMQ (reference sequence). V gave up 7 bases and J gave up 2 bases; unmatched junction bases: 7. In nucleotides, the CDR3 is TGTGCCAGCACTCCGGGACAGAGACAAGAGACCCAGTACTTC. Its protein product is CASTPGQRQETQYF. Full variable domain (rest looked up from reference TRBV13 and TRBJ2-5): AAGVIQSPRHLIKEKRETATLKCYPIPRHDTVYWYQQGPGQDPQFLISFYEKMQSDKGSIPDRFSAQQFSDYHSELNMSSLELGDSALYFCASTPGQRQETQYFGPGTRLLVL.

This clonotype was observed a handful of times. The chain uses TRBV4-2 and TRBJ2-7, with TRBD2 matching 8 bases. Germline V lookup: CDR1 LGHNA, CDR2 YNFKEQ. Trimming took 4 bases from V and 3 from J; bases not matched to a gene: 8. The CDR3 sequence is 15 residues long. The CDR3 loop reads CASSPSAGGFYEQYF. The CDR3 nucleotides read TGTGCCAGCAGCCCGAGCGCGGGGGGTTTCTACGAGCAGTACTTC.

This sequence joins TRBV4-1 and TRBJ2-7; 7 bases agree with TRBD1. J gave up 1 base and V 1 base, and 13 bases lay outside the gene matches. CDR1 MGHRA and CDR2 YSYEKL come from the germline V gene. The CDR3 is 18 residues long. CDR3 nucleotide sequence: TGCGCCAGCAGCCAAGGTCAACGGACAGGTTGGGGATCCTACGAGCAGTACTTC. Translated, it gives CASSQGQRTGWGSYEQYF.

This chain uses TRBV7-6 with TRBJ1-5, with a tentative D call TRBD1 (5 bases). V was cut by 5 bases and J by 4 bases, with 15 bases left in between. Per the germline V gene, CDR1 is SGHVS and CDR2 is FNYEAQ. The CDR3 is made up of 15 amino acids. The CDR3 loop reads CASSPTGYRNQPQHF. The CDR3 bases are TGTGCCAGCAGCCCTACAGGTTATAGAAATCAGCCCCAGCATTTT.

The V gene is TRBV7-2, the J gene TRBJ2-7; 9 bases are a match to TRBD1. V shed 1 base and J 0 bases; nucleotides not matched to a gene: 4. Germline CDR1 reads SGHTA; CDR2 reads FQGNSA. The CDR3 has 16 residues. In DNA, the CDR3 is TGTGCCAGCAGCTTAGGAACAGGGGGCTACTCCTACGAGCAGTACTTC. Protein sequence: CASSLGTGGYSYEQYF.

The genes are TRBV24-1 and TRBJ2-5; the D gene is possibly TRBD2 (5 bases). V lost 3 bases to trimming and J lost 4 bases, with 23 bases between them. The CDR3 is made up of 18 amino acids. The germline gives CDR1 KGHDR, CDR2 SFDVKD. The CDR3 nucleotides are TGTGCCACCAGTGATCCTGCCAAGACCCCCACACGGGGAGAGACCCAGTACTTC. Encoded protein: CATSDPAKTPTRGETQYF.

A note on this clonotype: One end of the junction is discordant with germline, which a read error may explain. V gene TRBV7-8 combines with J gene TRBJ2-1, with a weak D call TRBD1 (6 bases). The CDR3 is 14 residues long. Germline V CDR1 and CDR2: SGHVS, FQNEAQ. The CDR3 DNA follows: TGTGCCAGCAGGTTCAGGGGCTCCCACAATGAGCAGTTCTTC. Amino acid sequence: CASRFRGSHNEQFF.

The chain combines TRBV29-1 with TRBJ2-2; D gene uncertain. The V gene's germline CDR1 is SQVTM and CDR2 ANQGSEA. Trimming removed 5 bases from V and 2 bases from J, with 3 bases in between. The CDR3 runs to 11 residues. The CDR3 DNA follows: TGCAGCGTTCTTAACACCGGGGAGCTGTTTTTT. Encoded protein: CSVLNTGELFF.

J is TRBJ2-7 and V is TRBV5-1; 8 bases are a match to TRBD2. This CDR3 is built from 13 residues. With 2 bases clipped from V and 9 bases from J, the junction kept 7 bases outside the gene matches. Germline-derived CDR1 and CDR2 are SGHRS and YFSETQ. The CDR3 DNA follows: TGCGCCAGCAGCTTAGGGACTAGGGGCGTGCAGTACTTC. Residues: CASSLGTRGVQYF. Looking up the rest from reference TRBV5-1 and TRBJ2-7 gives the full variable domain: KAGVTQTPRYLIKTRGQQVTLSCSPISGHRSVSWYQQTPGQGLQFLFEYFSETQRNKGNFPGRFSGRQFSNSRSEMNVSTLELGDSALYLCASSLGTRGVQYFGPGTRLTVT.

This chain links TRBV5-1 with TRBJ2-3; 8 bases are shared with TRBD1. V was clipped by 5 bases and J by 0 bases; unmatched bases: 8. Germline values: CDR1 SGHRS, CDR2 YFSETQ. This CDR3 comprises 16 residues. Here the CDR3 DNA reads TGCGCCAGCAGGACAGGGGCAATGACTAGCACAGATACGCAGTATTTT. Translated, it gives CASRTGAMTSTDTQYF.

The gene calls are TRBV9 and TRBJ1-3; D may be TRBD1 (5 bases). V was trimmed by 4 bases and J by 6 bases, leaving 20 bases between them. Germline CDR1 reads SGDLS; CDR2 reads YYNGEE. The length of the CDR3 is 16 residues. The CDR3 nucleotides read TGTGCCAGCAGCACCTCGGGGCACCGGCCCACAAACACCATATATTTT. Its protein product is CASSTSGHRPTNTIYF.

V usage is TRBV29-1 and J usage is TRBJ1-2; the D gene is possibly TRBD1 (6 bases). V lost 4 bases to trimming and J lost 5 bases, with 11 bases between them. The germline V gene encodes CDR1 SQVTM and CDR2 ANQGSEA. The CDR3 has 12 residues. The CDR3, as DNA: TGCAGCGTTGGAGATACAGGGTATGGCTACACCTTC. Residues: CSVGDTGYGYTF. Looking up the rest from reference TRBV29-1 and TRBJ1-2 gives the full variable domain: SAVISQKPSRDICQRGTSLTIQCQVDSQVTMMFWYRQQPGQSLTLIATANQGSEATYESGFVIDKFPISRPNLTFSTLTVSNMSPEDSSIYLCSVGDTGYGYTFGSGTRLTVV.